This T cell receptor beta chain was captured in a study of T cell repertoires in cytomegalovirus infection. Across the whole study: Public TCR beta signatures indicated both CMV infection and matching HLA type.

TCRdb re-called the reads with MiXCR, one entry per CDR3 protein. The sample yields about 450,000 distinct CDR3 sequences, approximately 31% seen once. Germline loops: CDR1 MNHNS, CDR2 SASEGT. This CDR3 region has 16 residues. Deletions cut 1 base from V and 3 bases from J, with 12 bases between. The sequenced sample consisted of PBMCs. The sequence came from a human donor in good health (CMV status not recorded). Some clones in this sample may be carry-over from other donors' samples. This sequence joins TRBV6-1 and TRBJ2-2; perhaps TRBD2 as D (5 bases). DNA of the CDR3: TGTGCCAGCAGTGAAGTTCCCGGGGTGGACACCGGGGAGCTGTTTTTT. Translated, it gives CASSEVPGVDTGELFF.